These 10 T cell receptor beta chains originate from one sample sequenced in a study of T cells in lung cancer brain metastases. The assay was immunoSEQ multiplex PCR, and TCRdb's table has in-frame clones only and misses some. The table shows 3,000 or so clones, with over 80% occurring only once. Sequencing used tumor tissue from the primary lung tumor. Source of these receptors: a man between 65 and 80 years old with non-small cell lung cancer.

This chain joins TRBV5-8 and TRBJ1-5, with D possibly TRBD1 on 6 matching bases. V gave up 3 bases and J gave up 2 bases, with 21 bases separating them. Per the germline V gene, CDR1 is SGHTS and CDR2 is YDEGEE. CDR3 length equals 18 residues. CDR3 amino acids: CASSSGTTQGWGNQPQHF. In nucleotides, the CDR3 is TGTGCCAGCAGCTCAGGAACAACACAGGGATGGGGCAATCAGCCCCAGCATTTT.

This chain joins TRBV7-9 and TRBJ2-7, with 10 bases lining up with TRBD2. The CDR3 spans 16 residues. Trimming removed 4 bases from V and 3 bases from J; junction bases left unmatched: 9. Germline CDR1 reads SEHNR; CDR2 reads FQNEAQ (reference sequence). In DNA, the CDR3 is TGTGCCAGCAGCTCCCCAACCGGGACTAGCGTCTACGAGCAGTACTTC. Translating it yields CASSSPTGTSVYEQYF.

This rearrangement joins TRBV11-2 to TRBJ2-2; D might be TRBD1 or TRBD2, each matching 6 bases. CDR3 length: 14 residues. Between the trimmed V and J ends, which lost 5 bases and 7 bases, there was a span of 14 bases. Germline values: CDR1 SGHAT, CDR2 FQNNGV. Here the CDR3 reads CASSQGRGGGELFF. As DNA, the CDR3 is TGTGCCAGCAGCCAGGGGCGGGGAGGCGGGGAGCTGTTTTTT.

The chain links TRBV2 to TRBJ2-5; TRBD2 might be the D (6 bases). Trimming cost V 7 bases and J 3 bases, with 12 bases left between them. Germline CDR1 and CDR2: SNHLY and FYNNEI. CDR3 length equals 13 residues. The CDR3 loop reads CASTRAGKETQYF. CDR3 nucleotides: TGTGCCAGCACTCGGGCGGGAAAAGAGACCCAGTACTTC. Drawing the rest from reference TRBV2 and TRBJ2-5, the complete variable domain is EPEVTQTPSHQVTQMGQEVILRCVPISNHLYFYWYRQILGQKVEFLVSFYNNEISEKSEIFDDQFSVERPDGSNFTLKIRSTKLEDSAMYFCASTRAGKETQYFGPGTRLLVL.

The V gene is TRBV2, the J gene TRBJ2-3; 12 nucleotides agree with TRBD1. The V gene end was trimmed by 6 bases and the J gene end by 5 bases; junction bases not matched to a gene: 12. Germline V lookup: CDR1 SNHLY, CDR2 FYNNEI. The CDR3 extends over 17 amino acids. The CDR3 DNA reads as TGTGCCAGCAGCCCATATACCGGGACAGGGGGCCTAGATACGCAGTATTTT. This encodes CASSPYTGTGGLDTQYF. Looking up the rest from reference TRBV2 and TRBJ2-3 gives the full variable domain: EPEVTQTPSHQVTQMGQEVILRCVPISNHLYFYWYRQILGQKVEFLVSFYNNEISEKSEIFDDQFSVERPDGSNFTLKIRSTKLEDSAMYFCASSPYTGTGGLDTQYFGPGTRLTVL.

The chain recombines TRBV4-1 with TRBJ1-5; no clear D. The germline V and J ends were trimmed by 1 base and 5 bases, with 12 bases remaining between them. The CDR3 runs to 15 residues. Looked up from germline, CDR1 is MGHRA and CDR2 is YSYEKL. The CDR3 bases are TGCGCCAGCAGCCAAGGATTGGGTCAATATCAGCCCCAGCATTTT. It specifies CASSQGLGQYQPQHF.

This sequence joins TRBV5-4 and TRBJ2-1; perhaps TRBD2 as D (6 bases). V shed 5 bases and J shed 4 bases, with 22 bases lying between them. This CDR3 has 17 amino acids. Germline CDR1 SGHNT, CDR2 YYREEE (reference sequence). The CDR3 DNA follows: TGTGCCAGCAGTTATTGGGTGAATGGGGGAGGTTACAATGAGCAGTTCTTC. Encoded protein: CASSYWVNGGGYNEQFF.

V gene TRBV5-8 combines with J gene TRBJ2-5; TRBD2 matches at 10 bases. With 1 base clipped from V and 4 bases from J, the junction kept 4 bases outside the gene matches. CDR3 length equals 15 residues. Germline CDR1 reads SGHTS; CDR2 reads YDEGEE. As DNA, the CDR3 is TGTGCCAGCAGCTTGAGGAGCGGGGGGGTAGAGACCCAGTACTTC. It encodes CASSLRSGGVETQYF.

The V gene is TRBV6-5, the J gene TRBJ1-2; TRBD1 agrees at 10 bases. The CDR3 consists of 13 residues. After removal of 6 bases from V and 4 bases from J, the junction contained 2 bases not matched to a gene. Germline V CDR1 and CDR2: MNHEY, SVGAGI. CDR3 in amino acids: CASRGQGRYGYTF. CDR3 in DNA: TGTGCCAGCAGGGGACAGGGGCGCTATGGCTACACCTTC.

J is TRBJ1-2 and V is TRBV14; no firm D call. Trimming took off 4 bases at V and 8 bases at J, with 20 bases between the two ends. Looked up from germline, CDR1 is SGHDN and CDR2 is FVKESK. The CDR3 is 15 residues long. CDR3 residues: CASSPDGSAFRGYTF. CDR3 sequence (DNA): TGTGCCAGCAGCCCCGACGGGTCTGCTTTTCGAGGCTACACCTTC.